The 21 T cell receptor beta chains reported below all come from one sample, sequenced in a study of blood T cell repertoires in COVID-19. Data came from immunoSEQ multiplex PCR; TCRdb stores just in-frame clones and leaves some out. The sample consists of some 160,000 clones, approximately 91% of them appearing once. Sequencing input: peripheral blood. These receptors were obtained from a man between 18 and 35 years old with COVID-19, enrolled during active disease.

This sequence joins TRBV25-1 and TRBJ1-5; D is perhaps TRBD1 (5 bases). The V and J ends lost 6 bases and 6 bases respectively, with 12 bases between them. CDR1 MGHDK and CDR2 SYGVNS come from the germline V gene. This CDR3 region has 13 residues. CDR3 bases: TGTGCCAGCAGGGGGCCCCCGGGTCAGCCCCAGCATTTT. It encodes CASRGPPGQPQHF.

The genes are TRBV5-1 and TRBJ2-1; TRBD2 aligns across 11 bases. J lost 0 bases, V lost 5 bases, and 1 base had no gene match. The CDR3 length is 15 residues. CDR1 and CDR2 from the germline V gene are SGHRS and YFSETQ. The CDR3: CASRTSGISYNEQFF. The CDR3 DNA reads TGCGCCAGCAGGACTAGCGGGATCTCCTACAATGAGCAGTTCTTC.

The V and J genes are TRBV7-9 and TRBJ2-5; D is perhaps TRBD1 (6 bases). From germline, CDR1 is SEHNR and CDR2 FQNEAQ (reference sequence). The CDR3 totals 14 residues. The ends were cut back, 5 bases at V and 2 bases at J, with 12 bases in the middle. CDR3 residues: CASSNSRGQETQYF. CDR3 coding DNA: TGTGCCAGCAGCAATAGCAGGGGACAAGAGACCCAGTACTTC.

This chain joins TRBV9 and TRBJ2-7, with D possibly being TRBD1 (5 bases). Trimming took 2 bases from V and 0 from J, leaving 12 bases between them. The germline V gene encodes CDR1 SGDLS and CDR2 YYNGEE. This CDR3 is 15 amino acids long. CDR3 protein: CASSVAPGFSYEQYF. The CDR3 DNA follows: TGTGCCAGCAGCGTGGCCCCAGGGTTCTCCTACGAGCAGTACTTC. Together with reference TRBV9 and TRBJ2-7, the CDR3 gives the full variable domain: DSGVTQTPKHLITATGQRVTLRCSPRSGDLSVYWYQQSLDQGLQFLIQYYNGEERAKGNILERFSAQQFPDLHSELNLSSLELGDSALYFCASSVAPGFSYEQYFGPGTRLTVT.

The chain links TRBV5-1 to TRBJ2-7; a possible D gene is TRBD2 (5 bases). Trimming stripped 1 base from V and 2 bases from J, with 16 bases between. The V gene's germline CDR1 is SGHRS and CDR2 YFSETQ. The CDR3 consists of 16 residues. The CDR3 DNA follows: TGCGCCAGCAGCTTGCGGTGGGGTAGCGAAACCTACGAGCAGTACTTC. Residues: CASSLRWGSETYEQYF. Full variable domain (outside the CDR3, taken from reference TRBV5-1 and TRBJ2-7): KAGVTQTPRYLIKTRGQQVTLSCSPISGHRSVSWYQQTPGQGLQFLFEYFSETQRNKGNFPGRFSGRQFSNSRSEMNVSTLELGDSALYLCASSLRWGSETYEQYFGPGTRLTVT.

The V gene is TRBV10-3, the J gene TRBJ2-7; 8 bases fit TRBD1. J lost 6 bases, V lost 6 bases, and 10 bases had no gene match. This CDR3 comprises 14 residues. Germline CDR1 ENHRY, CDR2 SYGVKD. Here the CDR3 DNA reads TGTGCCATCAGGACGGACAGGGCTGGAACCGAGCAGTACTTC. It specifies CAIRTDRAGTEQYF.

The table lists this clone with a count of one. The chain employs TRBV27 and TRBJ1-1; 9 nucleotides align to TRBD1. The CDR3 loop spans 15 amino acids. J gave up 0 bases and V 7 bases, and 6 bases lay outside the gene matches. Germline loops: CDR1 MNHEY, CDR2 SMNVEV (reference sequence). The CDR3 loop reads CASTPGQGLNTEAFF. Written as DNA, the CDR3 is TGTGCCAGCACCCCGGGACAGGGATTGAACACTGAAGCTTTCTTT.

This clone was seen a handful of times. The rearrangement uses TRBV13 and TRBJ2-7; 11 nucleotides match TRBD1. V lost 5 bases to trimming and J lost 6 bases; unmatched junction nucleotides: 15. CDR3 length: 17 residues. Germline CDR1 PRHDT, CDR2 FYEKMQ (reference sequence). The CDR3 reads CASSRRTPGQGVGEQYF. CDR3 nucleotides: TGTGCCAGCAGCCGCAGAACCCCGGGACAGGGGGTAGGCGAGCAGTACTTC.

With regard to this clone: A junction end diverges from the germline sequence, so it may reflect a read error. This chain links TRBV2 with TRBJ1-4; no clear D gene. The CDR3 spans 15 residues. CDR1 and CDR2 from the germline V gene are SNHLY and FYNNEI. As DNA, the CDR3 is TGTGCCAGCAGAAGTCCGCGGTACCCTAATGAAAAACTGCTTTTT. Translated: CASRSPRYPNEKLLF.

The chain uses TRBV24-1 and TRBJ2-3, with 7 bases identical to TRBD2. The CDR3 is 14 residues long. J lost 3 bases, V lost 9 bases, and 8 bases had no gene match. Per the germline V gene, CDR1 is KGHDR and CDR2 is SFDVKD. The CDR3 DNA is TGTGCCACCGGAAGTGGGGGGGTAACAGATACGCAGTATTTT. Its protein is CATGSGGVTDTQYF.

The chain is built from TRBV4-2 and TRBJ2-5, with TRBD2 matching 11 bases. The germline gives CDR1 LGHNA, CDR2 YNFKEQ. This CDR3 region has 15 residues. V gave up 4 bases and J gave up 1 base; unmatched junction bases: 2. This chain's CDR3 is CASSPSGRIQETQYF. The DNA of the CDR3 is TGTGCCAGCAGCCCTAGCGGGAGGATCCAAGAGACCCAGTACTTC.

The chain couples TRBV4-3 to TRBJ2-4; no clear D gene. Germline-derived CDR1 and CDR2 are LGHNA and YSLEER. The V end was cut by 3 bases, the J end by 0 bases, with 15 bases between. The CDR3 extends over 17 amino acids. CDR3 DNA: TGCGCCAGCAGCCACAAGCCCACTACTCTAGCCAAAAACATTCAGTACTTC. Translated, it gives CASSHKPTTLAKNIQYF.

This rearrangement joins TRBV11-3 to TRBJ2-5; 7 bases align to TRBD1. Losses at the gene ends were 1 base for V and 4 bases for J; bases not matched to a gene: 3. The germline gives CDR1 SGHNT, CDR2 YENEEA. The CDR3 length is 14 residues. CDR3 DNA: TGTGCCAGCAGCTTAGTAGGGACAGTAGAGACCCAGTACTTC. Translated: CASSLVGTVETQYF. Complete variable domain (other parts from reference TRBV11-3 and TRBJ2-5): EAGVVQSPRYKIIEKKQPVAFWCNPISGHNTLYWYLQNLGQGPELLIRYENEEAVDDSQLPKDRFSAERLKGVDSTLKIQPAELGDSAVYLCASSLVGTVETQYFGPGTRLLVL.

A few counts support this clone. V usage is TRBV6-6 and J usage is TRBJ1-5; 7 positions agree with TRBD1. Germline-derived CDR1 and CDR2 are MNHNY and SVGAGI (reference sequence). J lost 5 bases, V lost 3 bases, and 7 bases had no gene match. CDR3 length: 15 residues. This CDR3 reads CASSYTGDSYQPQHF. In DNA, the CDR3 is TGTGCCAGCAGTTATACAGGGGATTCGTATCAGCCCCAGCATTTT.

This clone was observed once. The chain uses TRBV19 and TRBJ2-7; D might be TRBD1 (5 bases). With 10 bases removed from V and 3 bases from J, the gap between germline ends came to 13 bases. The CDR3 length is 12 residues. Germline V gene lookup returns CDR1 LNHDA and CDR2 SQIVND (reference sequence). CDR3: CANIDRIYEQYF. The DNA for the CDR3 is TGTGCCAATATAGACAGAATCTACGAGCAGTACTTC.

A remark on this clone: One junction end disagrees with the germline gene, perhaps due to a read error. The chain is built from TRBV30 and TRBJ1-4, with D uncertain. This CDR3 is 14 amino acids long. Germline V gives CDR1 GTSNPN, CDR2 SVGIG (reference sequence). CDR3 sequence: CAWSPGASEEKLLF. CDR3 sequence (DNA): TGTGCCTGGAGTCCAGGCGCCTCGGAAGAAAAACTGCTTTTT.

This chain links TRBV2 with TRBJ2-7; 7 positions match TRBD1. The length of the CDR3 is 15 residues. V shed 8 bases, J shed 0 bases, and the junction held 10 bases outside the gene matches. The germline V gene encodes CDR1 SNHLY and CDR2 FYNNEI. DNA for the CDR3: TGTGCCAGCGGACAGGACGGGTCAAGCTCCTACGAGCAGTACTTC. This sequence encodes CASGQDGSSSYEQYF. Based on the CDR3 plus reference TRBV2 and TRBJ2-7, the full variable domain is EPEVTQTPSHQVTQMGQEVILRCVPISNHLYFYWYRQILGQKVEFLVSFYNNEISEKSEIFDDQFSVERPDGSNFTLKIRSTKLEDSAMYFCASGQDGSSSYEQYFGPGTRLTVT.

This chain connects TRBV5-1 to TRBJ2-7, with 8 positions matching TRBD1. Trimming at V came to 0 bases and at J to 4 bases, leaving 3 bases not matched to a gene. This CDR3 contains 14 residues. Germline assignment: CDR1 SGHRS and CDR2 YFSETQ. CDR3 nucleotide sequence: TGCGCCAGCAGCTTGGCCGGGACAGGATACGAGCAGTACTTC. This translates into CASSLAGTGYEQYF.

The chain uses TRBV30 and TRBJ1-1, with D tentatively TRBD1 (5 bases). The CDR3 consists of 14 residues. Deletions cut 0 bases from V and 4 bases from J, with 12 bases between. Germline-derived CDR1 and CDR2 are GTSNPN and SVGIG (reference sequence). The CDR3: CAWSVQVRSTEAFF. CDR3 DNA: TGTGCCTGGAGTGTACAGGTCCGGAGCACTGAAGCTTTCTTT.

The CDR3 nucleotides read TGCGCCAGCAGCCAAGGGGCCTTCACGGGCAATCAGCCCCAGCATTTT. Residues: CASSQGAFTGNQPQHF. This rearrangement joins TRBV4-1 to TRBJ1-5; the D is unclear. Germline assignment: CDR1 MGHRA and CDR2 YSYEKL. With 1 base removed from V and 2 bases from J, the gap between germline ends came to 12 bases. This CDR3 comprises 16 residues.

CDR3 in amino acids: CASSGELANTGELFF. The CDR3 bases are TGTGCCAGCAGTGGCGAACTAGCGAACACCGGGGAGCTGTTTTTT. J is TRBJ2-2 and V is TRBV6-2 or TRBV6-3; tentative D call: TRBD2 (5 bases). The CDR3 has 15 residues. Germline CDR1 reads MNHEY; CDR2 reads SVGEGT. V shed 5 bases and J shed 0 bases, with 10 bases lying between them.